This T cell receptor beta chain was documented in a study of patients and donors after allogeneic stem cell transplantation. Using its own MiXCR run on the RT-PCR reads, TCRdb lists one record per CDR3 protein. The table includes 900,000 to 1,000,000 distinct CDR3 sequences, roughly 18% detected once. Germline CDR1 is SGHRS and CDR2 is YFSETQ. The CDR3 is 16 residues long. With V trimmed by 5 bases and J by 5 bases, 14 bases remained unmatched. The sequenced sample was blood, either unsorted or a sorted T cell fraction (not recorded which). The sequence came from a human donor who was either an allogeneic HSCT recipient or a stem cell or donor lymphocyte infusion donor (not recorded which). It is not recorded whose cells these are; they may come from a transplant donor. The genes are TRBV5-1 and TRBJ1-2; 8 bases are shared with TRBD1. The CDR3 DNA sequence: TGCGCCAGCAGGCGGGGGACAGGACCCTCGGAATATGGCTACACCTTC. This sequence encodes CASRRGTGPSEYGYTF.